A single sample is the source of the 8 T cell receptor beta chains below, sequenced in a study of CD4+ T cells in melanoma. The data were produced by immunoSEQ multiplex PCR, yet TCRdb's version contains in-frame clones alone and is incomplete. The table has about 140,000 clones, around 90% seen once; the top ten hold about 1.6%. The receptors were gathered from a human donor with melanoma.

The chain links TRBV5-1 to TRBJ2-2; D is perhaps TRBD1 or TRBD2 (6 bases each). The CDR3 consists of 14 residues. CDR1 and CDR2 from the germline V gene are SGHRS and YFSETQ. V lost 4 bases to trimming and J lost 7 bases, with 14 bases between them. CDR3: CASSRNGGGGELFF. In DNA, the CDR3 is TGCGCCAGCAGCCGTAATGGAGGGGGCGGGGAGCTGTTTTTT.

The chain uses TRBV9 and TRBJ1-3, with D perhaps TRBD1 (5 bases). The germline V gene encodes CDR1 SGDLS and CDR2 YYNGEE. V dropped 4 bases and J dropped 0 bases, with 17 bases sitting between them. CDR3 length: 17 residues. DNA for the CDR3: TGTGCCAGCAGCCCGGTAAAGGGGCGAAACTCTGGAAACACCATATATTTT. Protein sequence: CASSPVKGRNSGNTIYF.

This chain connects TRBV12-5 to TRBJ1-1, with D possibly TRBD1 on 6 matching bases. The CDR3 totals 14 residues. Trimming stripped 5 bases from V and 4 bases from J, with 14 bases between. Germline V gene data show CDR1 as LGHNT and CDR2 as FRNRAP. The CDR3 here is CASGDAGVPTEAFF. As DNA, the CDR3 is TGTGCTAGTGGTGACGCAGGGGTTCCCACTGAAGCTTTCTTT.

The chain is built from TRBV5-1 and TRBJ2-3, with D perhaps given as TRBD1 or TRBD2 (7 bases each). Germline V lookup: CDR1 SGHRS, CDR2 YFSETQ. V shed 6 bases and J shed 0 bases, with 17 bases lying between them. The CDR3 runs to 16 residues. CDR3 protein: CASTQSGGVSTDTQYF. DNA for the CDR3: TGCGCCAGCACCCAGTCAGGGGGGGTCAGCACAGATACGCAGTATTTT.

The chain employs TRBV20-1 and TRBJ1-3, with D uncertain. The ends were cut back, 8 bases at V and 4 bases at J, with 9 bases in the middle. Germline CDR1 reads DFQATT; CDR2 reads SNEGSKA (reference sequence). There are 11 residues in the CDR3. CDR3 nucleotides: TGCAGTTTTTTTAACGGAAACACCATATATTTT. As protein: CSFFNGNTIYF.

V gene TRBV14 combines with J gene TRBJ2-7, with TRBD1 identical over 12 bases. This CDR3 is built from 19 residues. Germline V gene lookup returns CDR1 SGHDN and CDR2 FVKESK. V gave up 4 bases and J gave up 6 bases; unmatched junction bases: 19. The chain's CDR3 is CASSPWDRGRGTGLSEQYF. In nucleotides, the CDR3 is TGTGCCAGCAGCCCGTGGGACAGGGGGCGCGGAACCGGCCTCTCCGAGCAGTACTTC.

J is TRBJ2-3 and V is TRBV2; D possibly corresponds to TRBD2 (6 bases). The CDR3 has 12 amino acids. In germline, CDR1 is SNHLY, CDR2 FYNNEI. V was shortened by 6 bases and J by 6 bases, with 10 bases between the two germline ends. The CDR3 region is CASSQLADTQYF. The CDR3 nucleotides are TGTGCCAGCAGCCAGCTAGCGGATACGCAGTATTTT.

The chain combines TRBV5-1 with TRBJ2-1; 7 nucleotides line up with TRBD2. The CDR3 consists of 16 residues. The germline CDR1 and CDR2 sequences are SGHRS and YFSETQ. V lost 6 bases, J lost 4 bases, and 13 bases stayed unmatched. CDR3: CASTPGGLAAYNEQFF. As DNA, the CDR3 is TGCGCCAGCACCCCAGGAGGGCTAGCGGCATACAATGAGCAGTTCTTC.